Sequencing of this TCR beta chain was carried out in a study of control samples from healthy donors and cancer patients. Produced via immunoSEQ multiplex PCR; TCRdb's table is partial and in-frame only. The sample includes fewer than 200,000 clones. The sample consisted of blood. The sequence derives from a woman younger than 45 in good health.

In DNA form, the CDR3 reads TGTGCCAGCAGTTCCCCACTCGACAGGGTTAGCAATCAGCCCCAGCATTTT. This encodes CASSSPLDRVSNQPQHF. The V and J genes are TRBV6-9 and TRBJ1-5; 7 bases agree with TRBD1. CDR1 is MNHGY, CDR2 SVAAGI, per germline. Trimming cost V 4 bases and J 0 bases; bases outside gene matches: 9. There are 17 residues in the CDR3.